Presented here are 16 T cell receptor beta chains from one specimen sequenced in a study of blood T cells in healthy people across ages. Together with a sample-barcoded 5' primer, a J-beta primer mix was included in a second PCR lasting about 7 to 12 cycles. TCRdb reprocessed the 5' RACE reads via MiXCR and lists one record per CDR3 protein. The sample lists roughly 800,000 distinct CDR3 sequences, roughly 60% occurring once. The sequenced sample was blood. The receptor set was obtained from a young man in good health.

The chain carries TRBV6-2 or TRBV6-3 and TRBJ2-1; possibly TRBD2 for D (5 bases). Germline V gene lookup returns CDR1 MNHEY and CDR2 SVGEGT. The CDR3 covers 13 residues. The V end lost 5 bases, the J end lost 7 bases, and 12 bases lay between the germline ends. The CDR3 coding sequence is TGTGCCAGCAGTCGGGCAGGACTGAATGAGCAGTTCTTC. The encoded protein is CASSRAGLNEQFF.

The chain employs TRBV7-3 and TRBJ2-2; D might be TRBD1 (6 bases). In germline, CDR1 is SGHTA, CDR2 FQGTGA. The CDR3 totals 14 residues. The ends were cut back, 8 bases at V and 1 base at J, with 11 bases in the middle. The CDR3 protein is CASAAQGNTGELFF. CDR3 sequence (DNA): TGTGCCAGCGCAGCACAGGGGAACACCGGGGAGCTGTTTTTT.

The rearrangement uses TRBV7-2 and TRBJ2-5; 8 bases line up with TRBD1. With 2 bases clipped from V and 5 bases from J, the junction kept 7 bases outside the gene matches. The germline gives CDR1 SGHTA, CDR2 FQGNSA. This CDR3 comprises 15 residues. DNA for the CDR3: TGTGCCAGCAGCTTAAATCAGGGGGCGAGGGAGACCCAGTACTTC. It is translated as CASSLNQGARETQYF.

The V call is TRBV15, the J call TRBJ2-1; D call uncertain. The germline CDR1 and CDR2 sequences are LNHNV and YYDKDF (reference sequence). The CDR3 loop spans 13 amino acids. The V and J ends lost 7 bases and 4 bases respectively, with 11 bases between them. The CDR3 here is CATKPRVYNEQFF. As DNA, the CDR3 is TGTGCCACCAAACCCCGAGTATACAATGAGCAGTTCTTC.

This chain connects TRBV6-1 to TRBJ2-5, with unresolved D. The germline CDR1 and CDR2 sequences are MNHNS and SASEGT. V was pared by 3 bases and J by 6 bases, with 5 bases between. The CDR3 spans 11 residues. CDR3 in DNA: TGTGCCAGCAGTGAGAGGCAGACCCAGTACTTC. It is translated as CASSERQTQYF.

In its sample, this clonotype was seen a few times. V gene TRBV12-3 or TRBV12-4 combines with J gene TRBJ2-3; 9 nucleotides match TRBD2. This CDR3 has 12 residues. The V and J ends lost 5 bases and 10 bases, in that order; junction bases with no gene match: 4. CDR3 sequence: CASSPIAGAQYF. The DNA for the CDR3 is TGTGCCAGCAGTCCTATAGCGGGAGCGCAGTATTTT.

The gene calls are TRBV6-1 and TRBJ1-2, with 8 positions matching TRBD1. Trimming took 2 bases from V and 5 from J; bases not matched to a gene: 10. The CDR3 totals 16 residues. Germline CDR1 MNHNS, CDR2 SASEGT. The CDR3 protein is CASSEQAGQDIYGYTF. The CDR3 nucleotides are TGTGCCAGCAGTGAACAGGCGGGACAGGATATTTATGGCTACACCTTC.

Here the CDR3 DNA reads TGTGCCAGCAGCTTTTTAGGTTTTTATTCACCCCTCCACTTT. It specifies CASSFLGFYSPLHF. This rearrangement joins TRBV5-8 to TRBJ1-6; no reliable D call. With 2 bases removed from V and 8 bases from J, the gap between germline ends came to 11 bases. CDR3 length: 14 amino acids. Germline loops: CDR1 SGHTS, CDR2 YDEGEE.

This chain joins TRBV7-2 and TRBJ2-4, with D perhaps being TRBD1 or TRBD2 (5 bases each). The CDR3 consists of 13 residues. Trimming took off 5 bases at V and 6 bases at J, with 11 bases between the two ends. Germline V CDR1 and CDR2: SGHTA, FQGNSA. The CDR3 nucleotides are TGTGCCAGCAGCCCAGGGACCCCAAACATTCAGTACTTC. The encoded protein is CASSPGTPNIQYF.

V is TRBV13 and J is TRBJ1-2, with D tentatively TRBD1 (5 bases). Germline V CDR1 and CDR2: PRHDT, FYEKMQ (reference sequence). V lost 3 bases and J lost 5, with 31 bases in between. The CDR3 runs 20 residues. The CDR3: CASSFGYMVGGHGGNYGYTF. As DNA, the CDR3 is TGTGCCAGCAGCTTCGGCTACATGGTCGGAGGGCATGGGGGGAATTATGGCTACACCTTC.

The genes are TRBV20-1 and TRBJ2-5, with no clear D. Germline V gives CDR1 DFQATT, CDR2 SNEGSKA (reference sequence). Between the trimmed V and J ends, which lost 6 bases and 5 bases, there was a span of 10 bases. The length of the CDR3 is 11 residues. This CDR3 reads CSAPLGETQYF. For the CDR3, the DNA is TGCAGTGCCCCGCTCGGGGAGACCCAGTACTTC.

CDR3 sequence (DNA): TGTGCCAGCAGTTACGTCGGGGGGCGCCTTGGTCAGCCCCAGCATTTT. Amino acid sequence: CASSYVGGRLGQPQHF. The chain has TRBV6-6 and TRBJ1-5; D may be TRBD1 (6 bases). This CDR3 is built from 16 residues. Germline V gene lookup returns CDR1 MNHNY and CDR2 SVGAGI (reference sequence). Trimming cost V 2 bases and J 6 bases, with 17 bases left between them.

The V call is TRBV6-4, the J call TRBJ2-1; either TRBD1 or TRBD2 may fit D (5 bases each). Trimming removed 6 bases at V and 9 bases at J, with 15 bases between. CDR3 length equals 13 residues. Germline V gene sequence: CDR1 MRHNA, CDR2 SNTAGT. In nucleotides, the CDR3 is TGTGCCAGCAGCCCCGGGGCGCCGGGTGAGCAGTTCTTC. It translates to CASSPGAPGEQFF.

The chain uses TRBV20-1 and TRBJ2-7, with D hard to call. Germline V gene sequence: CDR1 DFQATT, CDR2 SNEGSKA (reference sequence). CDR3 size: 12 residues. V shed 5 bases and J shed 3 bases, with 11 bases lying between them. The CDR3 coding sequence is TGCAGTGCTCGACCTCAGGTCTACGAGCAGTACTTC. Encoded protein: CSARPQVYEQYF.

The chain couples TRBV20-1 to TRBJ2-5, with D possibly TRBD2 on 5 matching bases. Trimming shortened V by 8 bases and J by 5 bases, and 15 bases separated the two germline ends. The CDR3 is 12 amino acids. Per germline, CDR1 DFQATT and CDR2 SNEGSKA (reference sequence). The CDR3 bases are TGCAGTCCCACCCGAGGGAAGGAGACCCAGTACTTC. Residues: CSPTRGKETQYF.

The chain employs TRBV7-2 and TRBJ2-1; possibly TRBD1 for D (5 bases). Between the trimmed V and J ends, which lost 0 bases and 10 bases, there was a span of 13 bases. Germline V lookup: CDR1 SGHTA, CDR2 FQGNSA. The CDR3 extends over 14 amino acids. The CDR3 reads CASSLASFRAEQFF. CDR3 bases: TGTGCCAGCAGCTTAGCGTCCTTCAGGGCCGAGCAGTTCTTC.